The sequence of this T cell receptor beta chain was determined in a study of technical replicates of blood from a few donors. The assay was immunoSEQ multiplex PCR, and TCRdb's table has in-frame clones only and misses some. The sample gives some 82,000 clones, around 97% of which show up once; more than 0.15% is in the top ten. Per the germline V gene, CDR1 is MGHRA and CDR2 is YSYEKL. The CDR3 runs to 16 residues. V was pared by 1 base and J by 6 bases, with 18 bases between. Source material: T cells isolated from PBMCs. The chain couples TRBV4-1 to TRBJ1-2; D ambiguous. This receptor was taken from a human donor in good health. The CDR3 region has the DNA TGCGCCAGCAGCCAAGCAGGTGATAGGCCGAGGGATGGCTACACCTTC. This codes for CASSQAGDRPRDGYTF.